The sequence of this TCR beta chain was determined in a study of control samples from healthy donors and cancer patients. Data came from immunoSEQ multiplex PCR; TCRdb stores just in-frame clones and leaves some out. The sample yields 140,000 or so clones, approximately 92% seen once. The germline V and J ends were trimmed by 4 bases and 8 bases, with 9 bases remaining between them. Germline lookup yields CDR1 LNHDA and CDR2 SQIVND (reference sequence). This CDR3 is 13 amino acids long. The receptor was isolated from a man aged 25 to 40 in good health. V is TRBV19 and J is TRBJ1-6; D perhaps matches TRBD1 (5 bases). Sequenced: blood. The CDR3 DNA sequence: TGTGCCAGTAGTAAACAGGCGGATTCACCCCTCCACTTT. Residues: CASSKQADSPLHF. The full variable domain, with the rest looked up from reference TRBV19 and TRBJ1-6, is DGGITQSPKYLFRKEGQNVTLSCEQNLNHDAMYWYRQDPGQGLRLIYYSQIVNDFQKGDIAEGYSVSREKKESFPLTVTSAQKNPTAFYLCASSKQADSPLHFGNGTRLTVT.